A selection of T cell receptor beta chains follows, all from one sample in a study of shared clonotypes between healthy human individuals. Repertoires were generated with immunoSEQ multiplex PCR, while TCRdb's copy carries only in-frame clones and drops some. There are about 490,000 clones in the sample; about 84% occur only once, and roughly 13% lies in the top ten. The sequenced sample consisted of PBMCs. These receptors were obtained from a woman aged 40 to 55 in good health. Some clones in this sample may be carry-over from other donors' samples. The CDR3 runs from the conserved cysteine through the conserved F or W. Each record gives: CDR3 DNA, CDR3 protein, J gene, V gene, D gene, clone size. The D gene is left open where the match is weak. Size is omitted from some rows. Given values are once, few, many or a class for expanded clones.

TGTGCCAGCAGCGCCAGAACAGGGGCAGATACGCAGTATTTT | CASSARTGADTQYF | TRBJ2-3 | TRBV7-9 | TRBD1 | .
TGTGCCAGCAGTTACGGGCCTAGCGGTAATCCTGGGGCCAACGTCCTGACTTTC | CASSYGPSGNPGANVLTF | TRBJ2-6 | TRBV7-3 | TRBD2 | .
TGTGCCAGCGGCACCCTCGTTAACACTGAAGCTTTCTTT | CASGTLVNTEAFF | TRBJ1-1 | TRBV7-3 | . | .
TGTGCCAGCAGCTTGGCCGGCAGGGACACTGAAGCTTTCTTT | CASSLAGRDTEAFF | TRBJ1-1 | TRBV5-4 | . | few
TGTGCCAGCAGCTTAGAGGGTTCCGGAGGAACTAGCACAGATACGCAGTATTTT | CASSLEGSGGTSTDTQYF | TRBJ2-3 | TRBV7-8 | . | many
TGTGCCAGCAGACCCACTAGCGGGAGAGGGTTGTACAATGAGCAGTTCTTC | CASRPTSGRGLYNEQFF | TRBJ2-1 | TRBV7-8 | TRBD2 | .
TGTGCCAGCAGTCCAGGGCCCCCCTACGAGCAGTACTTC | CASSPGPPYEQYF | TRBJ2-7 | TRBV27 | . | .
TGTGCCAGCAGCGTATTAGGGGCAGCCGGGGAGCTGTTTTTT | CASSVLGAAGELFF | TRBJ2-2 | TRBV9 | . | .
TGTGCCAGCAGCCCGGGGGTAGCGGGAGAGTACGGGGAGCTGTTTTTT | CASSPGVAGEYGELFF | TRBJ2-2 | TRBV9 | TRBD2 | .
TGTGCCAGTAGTATATCGGGACTCACGAACACCGGGGAGCTGTTTTTT | CASSISGLTNTGELFF | TRBJ2-2 | TRBV19 | . | once
TGTGCCAGCAGCTTTAGCGTTGGGACTAGCGGGAGCCACGAGCAGTACTTC | CASSFSVGTSGSHEQYF | TRBJ2-7 | TRBV7-9 | TRBD2 | .
TGTGCCATCAGACAGGGGTTGAACACCGGGGAGCTGTTTTTT | CAIRQGLNTGELFF | TRBJ2-2 | TRBV10-3 | TRBD1 | .
TGTGCCAGTAGTAGAGGACAGGGGTGGACTGAAGCTTTCTTT | CASSRGQGWTEAFF | TRBJ1-1 | TRBV19 | TRBD1 | few
TGTGCCAGCAAAATCGGGACAGGGGGTGGCGGGGAGCTGTTTTTT | CASKIGTGGGGELFF | TRBJ2-2 | TRBV28 | TRBD1 | few
TGCAGCGTTGAAGGCCAGCGAGCTGATACTAGCACAGATACGCAGTATTTT | CSVEGQRADTSTDTQYF | TRBJ2-3 | TRBV29-1 | . | .
TGTGCCACCAGCAGCCGATCGGTCCGCTCTGGAAACACCATATATTTT | CATSSRSVRSGNTIYF | TRBJ1-3 | TRBV15 | . | .
TGTGCCAGCAGTTACAGGAGAGCCCAAACCTCTGGCTACACCTTC | CASSYRRAQTSGYTF | TRBJ1-2 | TRBV6-5 | . | .
TGTGCCAGCAGCTTAGAGCCACACCAAGAGACCCAGTACTTC | CASSLEPHQETQYF | TRBJ2-5 | TRBV7-3 | . | once
TGTGCCACCGGCGAGGGGTCGGGTGAAAAACTGTTTTTT | CATGEGSGEKLFF | TRBJ1-4 | TRBV7-9 | . | .
TGTGCCAGCAGCTTCAGGGCTAGCGGGAGCGTCTACGAGCAGTACTTC | CASSFRASGSVYEQYF | TRBJ2-7 | TRBV7-6 | TRBD2 | few
TGTGCCAGCAGCTTAGCCGCGGGAGGGTTGGAGACCCAGTACTTC | CASSLAAGGLETQYF | TRBJ2-5 | TRBV7-6 | TRBD2 | .
TGTGCCAGCAGTTTAGGGCGGTGGGGGCGCGAGCAGTACTTC | CASSLGRWGREQYF | TRBJ2-7 | TRBV27 | . | .
TGTGCCAGCAGTTCAAGACAGTCCAGCACCGGGGAGCTGTTTTTT | CASSSRQSSTGELFF | TRBJ2-2 | TRBV6-5 | . | .
TGTGCCAGCTCAACAGGGACAGGGACAGATACGCAGTATTTT | CASSTGTGTDTQYF | TRBJ2-3 | TRBV18 | TRBD1 | .
TGTGCCAGCAGTGAGCGGGCGACGGTAGATGAGCAGTTCTTC | CASSERATVDEQFF | TRBJ2-1 | TRBV6-4 | . | .
TGTGCCAGCAGCCCCTTGTCCACTGAAGCTTTCTTT | CASSPLSTEAFF | TRBJ1-1 | TRBV11-2 | . | .
TGCAGCGTTGAGCCGGGGGGAACTGAAGCTTTCTTT | CSVEPGGTEAFF | TRBJ1-1 | TRBV29-1 | . | many
TGTGCCAGCAGCCAAGAAATAGGGCTAGCGACCGGGGAGCTGTTTTTT | CASSQEIGLATGELFF | TRBJ2-2 | TRBV4-2 | . | .
TGTGCCATCAGCCCCGTTGGAAGCAATGAAAAACTGTTTTTT | CAISPVGSNEKLFF | TRBJ1-4 | TRBV10-3 | . | .
TGTGCCAGCAGCCATACGACAGCCAACTATGGCTACACCTTC | CASSHTTANYGYTF | TRBJ1-2 | TRBV16 | . | .
TGTGCCTCCGGGGAGCTGGACAGGGTAGGAAAACTGTTTTTT | CASGELDRVGKLFF | TRBJ1-4 | TRBV19 | TRBD1 | .
TGCGCCAGCAGCTTGGGCCCCCGGGGGGAGGCTTTCGATGAGCAGTTCTTC | CASSLGPRGEAFDEQFF | TRBJ2-1 | TRBV5-1 | TRBD2 | .
TGTGCCAGCAGCTCCGGGACACAACCTTACAATGAGCAGTTCTTC | CASSSGTQPYNEQFF | TRBJ2-1 | TRBV5-4 | . | .
TGCAGCGCTCGGGACGGAACCTACGAGCAGTACTTT | CSARDGTYEQYF | TRBJ2-7 | TRBV29-1 | . | .
TGTGCCAGCAGTTTCCCTGGGGGTTACGAAAAACTGTTTTTT | CASSFPGGYEKLFF | TRBJ1-4 | TRBV28 | . | .
TGTGCCACCAGCAGAGATCGCGAAGGGAACACTGAAGCTTTCTTT | CATSRDREGNTEAFF | TRBJ1-1 | TRBV15 | . | once
TGTGCCAGCAGCCTATTTGCGGGGGATACTGAAGCTTTCTTT | CASSLFAGDTEAFF | TRBJ1-1 | TRBV11-2 | . | .
TGTGCCTGGTACCCCGGAGGACTTAACTATGGCTACACCTTC | CAWYPGGLNYGYTF | TRBJ1-2 | TRBV30 | . | .
TGTGCCAGCAGTGAGCCTGGGACAGGGGGTACTGAAGCTTTCTTT | CASSEPGTGGTEAFF | TRBJ1-1 | TRBV25-1 | TRBD1 | .
TGTGCCAGTAACTCCCTCGACAGATTCATGAACACTGAAGCTTTCTTT | CASNSLDRFMNTEAFF | TRBJ1-1 | TRBV19 | . | .
TGTGCCGCCGGACACGAAAACAACTATGGCTACACCTTC | CAAGHENNYGYTF | TRBJ1-2 | TRBV6-6 | . | few
TGTGCCAGCAGCCCCCTAGCGGGAGTTGGAAAAAACAATGAGCAGTTCTTC | CASSPLAGVGKNNEQFF | TRBJ2-1 | TRBV5-8 | TRBD2 | .
TGTGCCAGCAGCTCCCGAGGACCCTACGAGCAGTACTTC | CASSSRGPYEQYF | TRBJ2-7 | TRBV11-2 | . | .
TGTGCCAGCAGTTGGGGCGCCCCTAGCACAGATACGCAGTATTTT | CASSWGAPSTDTQYF | TRBJ2-3 | TRBV27 | . | .
TGCAGCGTTTCCCTAGCGGGAGCTGACAATGAGCAGTTCTTC | CSVSLAGADNEQFF | TRBJ2-1 | TRBV29-1 | TRBD2 | .
TGTGCCAGCAGTTGGGCAGGGGGGTTAAATCAGCCCCAGCATTTT | CASSWAGGLNQPQHF | TRBJ1-5 | TRBV27 | TRBD1 | .
TGCGCCAGCAGCCAGAGTAACAGTAACACTGAAGCTTTCTTT | CASSQSNSNTEAFF | TRBJ1-1 | TRBV4-3 | . | .
TGTGCCAGCAGCTTAGAAGTGCGGGGCAGCGGGGAGACCCAGTACTTC | CASSLEVRGSGETQYF | TRBJ2-5 | TRBV7-9 | . | .
TGTGCCAGCAGTGACTCAAGGTCTAAATACAATGAGCAGTTCTTC | CASSDSRSKYNEQFF | TRBJ2-1 | TRBV6-4 | . | .
TGTGCCAGCAGCTTAGGGGCAGGGGGCGAGCAGTACTTC | CASSLGAGGEQYF | TRBJ2-7 | TRBV7-9 | TRBD1 | .